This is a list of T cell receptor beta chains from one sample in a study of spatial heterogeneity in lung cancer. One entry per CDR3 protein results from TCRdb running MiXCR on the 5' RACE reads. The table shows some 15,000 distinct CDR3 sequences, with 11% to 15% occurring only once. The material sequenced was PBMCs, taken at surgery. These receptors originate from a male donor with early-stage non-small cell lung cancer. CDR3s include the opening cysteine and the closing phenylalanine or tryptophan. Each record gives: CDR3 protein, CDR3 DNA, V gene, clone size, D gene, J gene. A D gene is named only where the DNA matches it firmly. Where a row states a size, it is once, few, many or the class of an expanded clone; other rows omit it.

cdr3_aa: CASSSIKWNKGLFF
cdr3_nt: TGTGCCAGCAGCTCGATTAAGTGGAACAAGGGACTGTTTTTT
v_call: TRBV5-6
clone_size: NA
d_call: NA
j_call: TRBJ1-4

cdr3_aa: CASSSLAGGDNSPLHF
cdr3_nt: TGCGCCAGCAGCTCCCTAGCGGGGGGCGATAATTCACCCCTCCACTTT
v_call: TRBV5-1
clone_size: NA
d_call: NA
j_call: TRBJ1-6

cdr3_aa: CASRLIGGNRNEQFF
cdr3_nt: TGTGCCAGCAGGTTAATAGGGGGGAATCGCAATGAGCAGTTCTTC
v_call: TRBV11-2
clone_size: many
d_call: NA
j_call: TRBJ2-1

cdr3_aa: CASSDLAPDTQYF
cdr3_nt: TGTGCCAGCAGTGACCTAGCCCCAGATACGCAGTATTTT
v_call: TRBV2
clone_size: NA
d_call: NA
j_call: TRBJ2-3

cdr3_aa: CATSRGANTQYF
cdr3_nt: TGTGCCACCAGCAGAGGGGCGAATACGCAGTATTTT
v_call: TRBV15
clone_size: few
d_call: NA
j_call: TRBJ2-3

cdr3_aa: CASSLRLAGAQETQYF
cdr3_nt: TGTGCCAGCAGCTTAAGGCTAGCGGGGGCCCAAGAGACCCAGTACTTC
v_call: TRBV7-7
clone_size: few
d_call: TRBD2
j_call: TRBJ2-5

cdr3_aa: CSASPFKAGYEDTQYF
cdr3_nt: TGCAGTGCTAGTCCCTTTAAAGCAGGGTACGAAGATACGCAGTATTTT
v_call: TRBV20-1
clone_size: few
d_call: NA
j_call: TRBJ2-3

cdr3_aa: CASRNYRGGYENTIYF
cdr3_nt: TGTGCCAGCAGAAACTATAGAGGGGGCTATGAAAACACCATATATTTT
v_call: TRBV21-1
clone_size: NA
d_call: NA
j_call: TRBJ1-3

cdr3_aa: CASSYGLTDTQYF
cdr3_nt: TGTGCCAGCAGCTATGGTCTCACAGATACGCAGTATTTT
v_call: TRBV5-4
clone_size: many
d_call: NA
j_call: TRBJ2-3

cdr3_aa: CASRLDSYTGELFF
cdr3_nt: TGCGCCAGCAGACTGGACAGTTACACCGGGGAGCTGTTTTTT
v_call: TRBV4-1
clone_size: few
d_call: NA
j_call: TRBJ2-2

cdr3_aa: CAWSVLDRRIGGTGELFF
cdr3_nt: TGTGCCTGGAGTGTACTCGACAGGAGGATCGGGGGCACCGGGGAGCTGTTTTTT
v_call: TRBV30
clone_size: many
d_call: NA
j_call: TRBJ2-2

cdr3_aa: CASSLSQGGNSYEQYF
cdr3_nt: TGTGCCAGCAGCTTAAGTCAGGGAGGGAATTCCTACGAGCAGTACTTC
v_call: TRBV7-9
clone_size: many
d_call: TRBD2
j_call: TRBJ2-7

cdr3_aa: CASSLGTGMTEAFF
cdr3_nt: TGCGCCAGCAGCTTGGGTACAGGGATGACTGAAGCTTTCTTT
v_call: TRBV5-1
clone_size: few
d_call: NA
j_call: TRBJ1-1

cdr3_aa: CASTTGQGGFYGYTF
cdr3_nt: TGTGCCAGCACCACCGGGCAGGGAGGCTTTTATGGCTACACCTTC
v_call: TRBV28
clone_size: NA
d_call: NA
j_call: TRBJ1-2

cdr3_aa: CASSLQTSGANVLTF
cdr3_nt: TGCGCCAGCAGCTTGCAAACCTCTGGGGCCAACGTCCTGACTTTC
v_call: TRBV5-1
clone_size: many
d_call: NA
j_call: TRBJ2-6

cdr3_aa: CASRVAGDTDTQYF
cdr3_nt: TGTGCCAGTAGGGTAGCGGGGGACACAGATACGCAGTATTTT
v_call: TRBV28
clone_size: few
d_call: TRBD2
j_call: TRBJ2-3

cdr3_aa: CSAREGLGYEQYF
cdr3_nt: TGCAGTGCTAGAGAGGGACTTGGCTACGAGCAGTACTTC
v_call: TRBV20-1
clone_size: few
d_call: NA
j_call: TRBJ2-7

cdr3_aa: CASSTLDILGEQYF
cdr3_nt: TGTGCCAGCAGTACCTTGGACATCCTCGGGGAGCAGTACTTC
v_call: TRBV11-2
clone_size: few
d_call: NA
j_call: TRBJ2-7

cdr3_aa: CASSLSGVVQPQHF
cdr3_nt: TGTGCCAGCAGTTTATCAGGGGTAGTACAGCCCCAGCATTTT
v_call: TRBV28
clone_size: few
d_call: NA
j_call: TRBJ1-5

cdr3_aa: CASSSSGGGSTDTQYF
cdr3_nt: TGTGCCAGCAGCTCCTCTGGCGGGGGAAGCACAGATACGCAGTATTTT
v_call: TRBV7-2
clone_size: few
d_call: TRBD2
j_call: TRBJ2-3

cdr3_aa: CASSAGTDQETQYF
cdr3_nt: TGTGCCAGCAGCGCCGGGACAGATCAAGAGACCCAGTACTTC
v_call: TRBV5-4
clone_size: many
d_call: TRBD1
j_call: TRBJ2-5

cdr3_aa: CASSLMGRFPSYF
cdr3_nt: TGTGCCAGCAGTTTAATGGGCAGATTCCCTTCTTATTTC
v_call: TRBV12-3/TRBV12-4
clone_size: NA
d_call: NA
j_call: TRBJ2-7

cdr3_aa: CASRGLSGYEQYF
cdr3_nt: TGTGCCAGCAGAGGACTGTCCGGCTACGAGCAGTACTTC
v_call: TRBV2
clone_size: NA
d_call: NA
j_call: TRBJ2-7

cdr3_aa: CASSLGQWLMDYTF
cdr3_nt: TGTGCCAGCAGTTTAGGGCAGTGGCTCATGGACTACACCTTC
v_call: TRBV12-3/TRBV12-4
clone_size: many
d_call: NA
j_call: TRBJ1-2

cdr3_aa: CASRLQGIGSPLHF
cdr3_nt: TGTGCCAGCAGACTACAGGGAATAGGTTCACCCCTCCACTTT
v_call: TRBV7-8
clone_size: NA
d_call: NA
j_call: TRBJ1-6

cdr3_aa: CASSVVTANYGYTF
cdr3_nt: TGTGCCAGCAGCGTAGTGACGGCCAACTATGGCTACACCTTC
v_call: TRBV9
clone_size: few
d_call: NA
j_call: TRBJ1-2

cdr3_aa: CASSFPGAFTDTQYF
cdr3_nt: TGTGCCAGCAGTTTTCCGGGGGCCTTCACAGATACGCAGTATTTT
v_call: TRBV28
clone_size: many
d_call: NA
j_call: TRBJ2-3

cdr3_aa: CASSLAVGSPLHF
cdr3_nt: TGTGCCAGCAGTTTAGCGGTCGGTTCACCCCTCCACTTT
v_call: TRBV28
clone_size: NA
d_call: NA
j_call: TRBJ1-6

cdr3_aa: CASSSGDVYNSPLHF
cdr3_nt: TGTGCCAGCAGCTCAGGGGATGTCTATAATTCACCCCTCCACTTT
v_call: TRBV9
clone_size: once
d_call: NA
j_call: TRBJ1-6

cdr3_aa: CASSQGAFQETQYF
cdr3_nt: TGTGCCAGTAGTCAAGGGGCCTTCCAAGAGACCCAGTACTTC
v_call: TRBV19
clone_size: many
d_call: NA
j_call: TRBJ2-5

cdr3_aa: CASSPAMNTEAFF
cdr3_nt: TGTGCCAGCTCACCAGCCATGAACACTGAAGCTTTCTTT
v_call: TRBV18
clone_size: many
d_call: NA
j_call: TRBJ1-1

cdr3_aa: CASSLDARGQYF
cdr3_nt: TGTGCCAGCAGCTTGGATGCTAGGGGCCAGTACTTC
v_call: TRBV5-4
clone_size: few
d_call: NA
j_call: TRBJ2-5

cdr3_aa: CASEMTGKGVNSPLHF
cdr3_nt: TGTGCCAGCGAAATGACAGGGAAAGGTGTGAATTCACCCCTCCACTTT
v_call: TRBV6-2/TRBV6-3
clone_size: many
d_call: TRBD1
j_call: TRBJ1-6

cdr3_aa: CASSESATGGGETQYF
cdr3_nt: TGCGCCAGCAGTGAGTCGGCGACAGGGGGCGGGGAGACCCAGTACTTC
v_call: TRBV10-1
clone_size: many
d_call: TRBD1
j_call: TRBJ2-5

cdr3_aa: CASSIGQVETQYF
cdr3_nt: TGTGCCAGTAGTATAGGGCAGGTGGAGACCCAGTACTTC
v_call: TRBV19
clone_size: NA
d_call: NA
j_call: TRBJ2-5

cdr3_aa: CSASRGRSYEQYF
cdr3_nt: TGCAGTGCTAGTAGGGGGCGATCCTACGAGCAGTACTTC
v_call: TRBV20-1
clone_size: NA
d_call: TRBD1
j_call: TRBJ2-7

cdr3_aa: CASSWGLADRDEQYF
cdr3_nt: TGTGCCAGCAGCTGGGGGCTAGCCGACAGGGACGAGCAGTACTTC
v_call: TRBV28
clone_size: many
d_call: TRBD1
j_call: TRBJ2-7

cdr3_aa: CASSVKGGGNEQFF
cdr3_nt: TGTGCCAGCAGCGTGAAGGGCGGGGGCAATGAGCAGTTCTTC
v_call: TRBV6-4
clone_size: few
d_call: TRBD2
j_call: TRBJ2-1

cdr3_aa: CASRGLQGFNSPLHF
cdr3_nt: TGTGCCAGCAGGGGGCTTCAGGGGTTCAATTCACCCCTCCACTTT
v_call: TRBV28
clone_size: NA
d_call: NA
j_call: TRBJ1-6

cdr3_aa: CASSVTSGGAGEQFF
cdr3_nt: TGTGCCAGCAGTGTGACTAGCGGGGGGGCCGGTGAGCAGTTCTTC
v_call: TRBV27
clone_size: few
d_call: TRBD2
j_call: TRBJ2-1

cdr3_aa: CASSYGGPVWPQHF
cdr3_nt: TGTGCCAGCAGTTACGGGGGGCCCGTATGGCCCCAGCATTTT
v_call: TRBV6-2/TRBV6-3
clone_size: NA
d_call: NA
j_call: TRBJ1-5

cdr3_aa: CAGGQDLNQPQHF
cdr3_nt: TGCGCCGGAGGACAGGACCTAAATCAGCCCCAGCATTTT
v_call: TRBV10-2
clone_size: few
d_call: TRBD1
j_call: TRBJ1-5